This is a list of T cell receptor beta chains from one sample in a study of T cells in Graves' hyperthyroidism and ophthalmopathy. MiXCR, applied by TCRdb to the multiplex PCR reads, yields one record per CDR3 protein. The table records under 450,000 distinct CDR3 sequences, roughly 14% of them present only once. Material: blood. The receptor source for this set is a woman in her late teens or twenties with Graves' hyperthyroidism. Both conserved end residues are part of each CDR3. Each record gives: V gene, J gene, D gene, clone size, CDR3 DNA, CDR3 protein. D genes are given only for firm matches. Expanded clones are given a class, and other clones once, few, many or no size at all.

V: TRBV25-1
J: TRBJ2-7
D: TRBD1
size: many
DNA: TGTGCCAGCAGTGAATGGGTCAGGGGGTACGAGCAGTACTTC
CDR3: CASSEWVRGYEQYF

V: TRBV18
J: TRBJ2-1
D: TRBD2
size: .
DNA: TGTGCCAGCTCACCCGCCGGGACTAGCGGTCCTGTAGAGCAGTTCTTC
CDR3: CASSPAGTSGPVEQFF

V: TRBV20-1
J: TRBJ2-1
D: TRBD2
size: many
DNA: TGCAGTAGTGGGCTAGCGGGGAGGGATGAGCAGTTCTTC
CDR3: CSSGLAGRDEQFF

V: TRBV20-1
J: TRBJ2-7
D: TRBD1
size: many
DNA: TGCAGTGCTACGGGACAGGAGAGCTCCTACGAGCAGTACTTC
CDR3: CSATGQESSYEQYF

V: TRBV18
J: TRBJ2-1
D: TRBD2
size: many
DNA: TGTGCCAGCTCCCCCGGTCCTAGCGGGCACAATGAGCAGTTCTTC
CDR3: CASSPGPSGHNEQFF

V: TRBV5-5
J: TRBJ2-2
D: .
size: .
DNA: TGTGCCAGCAGCGTTAATCGGGGGAGCTACACGAGCGGGGAGCTGTTTTTT
CDR3: CASSVNRGSYTSGELFF

V: TRBV3-1
J: TRBJ1-3
D: .
size: .
DNA: TGTGCCAGCAGCCAGGAGACCCGGCGGCCCGGAAACACCATATATTTT
CDR3: CASSQETRRPGNTIYF

V: TRBV3-1
J: TRBJ2-7
D: .
size: many
DNA: TGTGCCAGCAGCCAGGGAGGCAGGAGGGGGTTCGAGCAGTACTTC
CDR3: CASSQGGRRGFEQYF

V: TRBV10-3
J: TRBJ1-2
D: TRBD1
size: many
DNA: TGTGCCAACAGACAGGGTGGTTATGGCTACACCTTC
CDR3: CANRQGGYGYTF

V: TRBV7-9
J: TRBJ1-3
D: .
size: .
DNA: TGTGCCAGCAGCCGCTTATCGTCGGACTTACTCGAAAACACCATATATTTT
CDR3: CASSRLSSDLLENTIYF

V: TRBV5-1
J: TRBJ2-5
D: .
size: .
DNA: TGCGCCAGCAGCCCGGACCCCTTAAGTGCGACCCAGTACTTC
CDR3: CASSPDPLSATQYF

V: TRBV11-3
J: TRBJ1-1
D: TRBD1
size: few
DNA: TGTGCCAGCAGCTCATACAGGGGGCGGTCTGAAGCTTTCTTT
CDR3: CASSSYRGRSEAFF

V: TRBV3-1
J: TRBJ1-5
D: TRBD1
size: many
DNA: TGTGCCAGCAGCCCAGGGACAGGGGGCGATCAGCCCCAGCATTTT
CDR3: CASSPGTGGDQPQHF

V: TRBV28
J: TRBJ1-2
D: TRBD1
size: few
DNA: TGTGCCAGCTTTGTTCCGGGACAGGGGGCGGGGAACTATGGCTACACCTTC
CDR3: CASFVPGQGAGNYGYTF

V: TRBV3-1
J: TRBJ2-5
D: TRBD2
size: many
DNA: TGTGCCAGCAGCCAAGATCGGGCGGGAGCGTTACAAGAGACCCAGTACTTC
CDR3: CASSQDRAGALQETQYF

V: TRBV7-9
J: TRBJ2-7
D: .
size: once
DNA: TGTGCCAGCAGCTTTAATTCCCCCGGGCGTCTGAGCTCCTACGAGCAGTACTTC
CDR3: CASSFNSPGRLSSYEQYF

V: TRBV15
J: TRBJ1-2
D: TRBD1
size: .
DNA: TGTGCCACCGGACCGGGACAGGGGGCCTTTGGCTACACCTTC
CDR3: CATGPGQGAFGYTF

V: TRBV27
J: TRBJ1-6
D: .
size: many
DNA: TGTGCCAGCAGTCCGCAACCGGACAGCAGCTCCTATAATTCACCCCTCCACTTT
CDR3: CASSPQPDSSSYNSPLHF

V: TRBV13
J: TRBJ1-6
D: TRBD1
size: .
DNA: TGTGCCAGCAGCGTCTACAGGGGACTCCCTAGCTCCTATAATTCACCCCTCCACTTT
CDR3: CASSVYRGLPSSYNSPLHF

V: TRBV19
J: TRBJ1-1
D: TRBD1
size: .
DNA: TGTGCCAAAAGGCCCAGGGGGCTAGAATACACTGAAGCTTTCTTT
CDR3: CAKRPRGLEYTEAFF

V: TRBV6-2/TRBV6-3
J: TRBJ2-1
D: TRBD2
size: many
DNA: TGTGCCAGCAAGGGTCTTACGGGGACTAGCGGCTACAATGAGCAGTTCTTC
CDR3: CASKGLTGTSGYNEQFF

V: TRBV10-1
J: TRBJ1-5
D: .
size: .
DNA: TGCGCCAGCAGTGAGCCCTCAGGAGAACGGATTGATCAGCCCCAGCATTTT
CDR3: CASSEPSGERIDQPQHF

V: TRBV7-8
J: TRBJ2-3
D: TRBD2
size: .
DNA: TGTGCCAGCAGTGAAGCTCCCGGAAGCGGGGGAGCACAGGGTACGCAGTATTTT
CDR3: CASSEAPGSGGAQGTQYF

V: TRBV13
J: TRBJ2-2
D: TRBD2
size: .
DNA: TGTGCCAGCAGTCCGACCCTAGCGGGAGAGGACACCGGGGAGCTGTTTTTT
CDR3: CASSPTLAGEDTGELFF

V: TRBV9
J: TRBJ2-1
D: .
size: .
DNA: TGTGCCAGCAGCCCGGACTCAAAACCAACGATAAGGTCGGGCAATGAGCAGTTCTTC
CDR3: CASSPDSKPTIRSGNEQFF

V: TRBV28
J: TRBJ1-1
D: .
size: many
DNA: TGTGCCAGCAGTTTCGTCCCGGGGACCAACACTGAAGCTTTCTTT
CDR3: CASSFVPGTNTEAFF

V: TRBV12-5
J: TRBJ1-5
D: .
size: .
DNA: TGTGCTAGTGGTCCCCGAGGGCGGAATAGCAATCAGCCCCAGCATTTT
CDR3: CASGPRGRNSNQPQHF

V: TRBV2
J: TRBJ2-2
D: .
size: many
DNA: TGTGCCAGCAGCCCCGGGACACGTTTCACCGGGGAGCTGTTTTTT
CDR3: CASSPGTRFTGELFF

V: TRBV20-1
J: TRBJ2-1
D: .
size: .
DNA: TGCAGTGCTAGCGAGGGAGCAAAGCAGTTCTTC
CDR3: CSASEGAKQFF

V: TRBV7-6
J: TRBJ2-5
D: .
size: many
DNA: TGTGCCAGCAGCTCGATTCCACAAGAGACCCAGTACTTC
CDR3: CASSSIPQETQYF

V: TRBV20-1
J: TRBJ2-5
D: .
size: few
DNA: TGCAGTGCTCCGAAAGCGTTCCAAGAGACCCAGTACTTC
CDR3: CSAPKAFQETQYF

V: TRBV7-8
J: TRBJ2-2
D: .
size: many
DNA: TGTGCCACCGTCGGACGGGAGAAGAGAAACGGGGAGCTGTTTTTT
CDR3: CATVGREKRNGELFF

V: TRBV6-1
J: TRBJ1-2
D: .
size: many
DNA: TGTGCCAGCAGTTATGAGGAGTACTATGGCTACACCTTC
CDR3: CASSYEEYYGYTF

V: TRBV19
J: TRBJ1-1
D: TRBD1
size: once
DNA: TGTGCCAGTAGGAGACAGGGGGGGTTCACTGAAGCTTTCTTT
CDR3: CASRRQGGFTEAFF

V: TRBV18
J: TRBJ1-3
D: .
size: .
DNA: TGTGCCAGCTCGGCCCGGGGACGCCACGGCTCTGGAAACACCATATATTTT
CDR3: CASSARGRHGSGNTIYF

V: TRBV6-1
J: TRBJ2-1
D: .
size: many
DNA: TGTGCCAGCAGTCTCGACGGGAAAGAGCAGTTCTTC
CDR3: CASSLDGKEQFF

V: TRBV7-3
J: TRBJ2-1
D: .
size: many
DNA: TGTGCCAGCAGCTTAGGGTCCCCGGGTGACGAGCAGTTCTTC
CDR3: CASSLGSPGDEQFF

V: TRBV12-3/TRBV12-4
J: TRBJ1-6
D: .
size: .
DNA: TGTGCCAGCAGTTACTCCCTAGGAGGGAGTAATTCACCCCTCCACTTT
CDR3: CASSYSLGGSNSPLHF

V: TRBV7-9
J: TRBJ1-4
D: .
size: many
DNA: TGTGCCAGCAGTGAGGGCCAGCTGACTTGGGAAAAACTGTTTTTT
CDR3: CASSEGQLTWEKLFF

V: TRBV5-1
J: TRBJ2-1
D: TRBD2
size: .
DNA: TGCGCCAGCAGCCCGACTTTGGGGGGCGGGAGGGTCAGTGAGCAGTTCTTC
CDR3: CASSPTLGGGRVSEQFF

V: TRBV2
J: TRBJ2-1
D: .
size: many
DNA: TGTGCCAGCAGTGAATTCAGGGCCGGTAATGAGCAGTTCTTC
CDR3: CASSEFRAGNEQFF

V: TRBV10-3
J: TRBJ2-5
D: .
size: .
DNA: TGTGCCATCAGTGAGTCGGGGGCGGCGGGCCAAGAGACCCAGTACTTC
CDR3: CAISESGAAGQETQYF

V: TRBV27
J: TRBJ1-2
D: TRBD1
size: .
DNA: TGTGCCAGCAGTTCTTCCGGGACAGGGATTGGTGGCTACACCTTC
CDR3: CASSSSGTGIGGYTF

V: TRBV2
J: TRBJ2-5
D: .
size: many
DNA: TGTGCCAGCAAAAGGGGGGGCGCGGAGACCCAGTACTTC
CDR3: CASKRGGAETQYF

V: TRBV6-5
J: TRBJ1-3
D: .
size: .
DNA: TGTGCCAGCAGTTACTCCTGGTCAACCTACCGCTCTGGAAACACCATATATTTT
CDR3: CASSYSWSTYRSGNTIYF

V: TRBV11-2
J: TRBJ1-6
D: .
size: .
DNA: TGTGCCAGCAGGCGTTTCCAGGGGAGGAATTCACCCCTCCACTTT
CDR3: CASRRFQGRNSPLHF

V: TRBV4-2
J: TRBJ1-5
D: TRBD1
size: few
DNA: TGTGCCAGCAGAACGGGACAGGGGGATAGCAATCAGCCCCAGCATTTT
CDR3: CASRTGQGDSNQPQHF